This TCR beta chain came from a study of blood T cell repertoires in COVID-19. The protocol was immunoSEQ multiplex PCR, while the TCRdb copy is restricted to in-frame clones and leaves out a portion. The sample gives over 50,000 clones, 70% to 90% of which show up once; about 3.8% is in the top ten. The CDR3 covers 14 residues. V lost 4 bases and J lost 2; bases outside the gene matches: 3. In germline, CDR1 is SGHVS, CDR2 FQNEAQ. Individuals drawn from around 25 US areas were about 18 to 95 years old. Cohorts were based on clinical histories the participants reported. This clone was seen a few times.

The clonotype originates from a woman between 40 and 55 years old with acute COVID-19. Sequencing was carried out using PBMCs or T cells enriched from blood (not recorded which). The chain has TRBV7-8 and TRBJ2-5; 8 bases are a match to TRBD1. CDR3 sequence reads: CASSSDRVQETQYF. For the CDR3, the DNA is TGTGCCAGCAGCTCGGACAGGGTTCAAGAGACCCAGTACTTC.